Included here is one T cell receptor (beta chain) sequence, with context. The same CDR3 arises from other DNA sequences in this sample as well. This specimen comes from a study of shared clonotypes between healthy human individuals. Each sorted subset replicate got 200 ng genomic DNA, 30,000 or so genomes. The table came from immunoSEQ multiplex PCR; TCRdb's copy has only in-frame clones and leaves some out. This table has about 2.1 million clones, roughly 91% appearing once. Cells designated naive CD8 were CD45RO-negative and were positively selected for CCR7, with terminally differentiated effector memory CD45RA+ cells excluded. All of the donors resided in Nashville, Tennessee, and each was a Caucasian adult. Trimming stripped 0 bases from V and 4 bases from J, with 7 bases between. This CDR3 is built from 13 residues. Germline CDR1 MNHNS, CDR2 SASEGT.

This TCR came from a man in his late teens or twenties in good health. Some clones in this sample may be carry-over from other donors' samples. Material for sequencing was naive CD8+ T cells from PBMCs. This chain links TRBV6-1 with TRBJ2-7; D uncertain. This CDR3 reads CASSEALGYEQYF. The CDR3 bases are TGTGCCAGCAGTGAAGCGCTAGGGTACGAGCAGTACTTC.